A single sample gave rise to the 29 T cell receptor beta chains below, sequenced in a study of early T cells in non-severe SARS-CoV-2 infection. Each CDR3 protein is one row after TCRdb ran MiXCR on the 5' RACE reads. The sample holds approximately 50,000 distinct CDR3 sequences, approximately 12% seen once. Material: whole blood. Source of these receptors: an adult who was a healthcare worker with PCR-confirmed SARS-CoV-2 infection or an uninfected control (not recorded which).

CDR3 protein: CASSPQSEAFF. CDR3 DNA sequence: TGTGCCAGCAGCCCCCAGTCTGAAGCTTTCTTT. This chain uses TRBV9 with TRBJ1-1, with D unclear. The V and J ends lost 4 bases and 6 bases respectively, with 7 bases between them. Germline CDR1 reads SGDLS; CDR2 reads YYNGEE. The length of the CDR3 is 11 residues. Using reference TRBV9 and TRBJ1-1 for the parts outside the CDR3, the full variable domain is DSGVTQTPKHLITATGQRVTLRCSPRSGDLSVYWYQQSLDQGLQFLIQYYNGEERAKGNILERFSAQQFPDLHSELNLSSLELGDSALYFCASSPQSEAFFGQGTRLTVV.

Regarding this clonotype: A read error is possible here, since a much larger clone lies one base away. V gene TRBV7-6 combines with J gene TRBJ1-1; D not certain. The CDR3 extends over 14 amino acids. V was cut by 2 bases and J by 4 bases, with 11 bases left in between. Germline assignment: CDR1 SGHVS and CDR2 FNYEAQ. CDR3 sequence: CASSLKWPSTEAFF. The CDR3 DNA is TGTGCCAGCAGCTTAAAGTGGCCGAGCACTGAAGCTTTCTTT.

This clonotype showed up many times. The chain employs TRBV2 and TRBJ2-3; D unresolved. Germline CDR1 and CDR2: SNHLY and FYNNEI. Trimming took off 3 bases at V and 1 base at J, with 11 bases between the two ends. CDR3 length equals 15 residues. Here the CDR3 reads CASSDPAIGTDTQYF. The CDR3 nucleotides are TGTGCCAGCAGTGATCCGGCCATCGGCACAGATACGCAGTATTTT.

The chain is built from TRBV7-9 and TRBJ1-2; 10 bases fit TRBD1. This CDR3 has 13 amino acids. J was trimmed by 3 bases and V by 9 bases; bases with no gene match: 4. Germline V gives CDR1 SEHNR, CDR2 FQNEAQ (reference sequence). This chain's CDR3 is CASQTGGDYGYTF. The DNA of the CDR3 is TGTGCCAGTCAGACAGGGGGCGACTATGGCTACACCTTC. The full variable domain, in which reference TRBV7-9 and TRBJ1-2 provide the parts outside the CDR3, is DTGVSQNPRHKITKRGQNVTFRCDPISEHNRLYWYRQTLGQGPEFLTYFQNEAQLEKSRLLSDRFSAERPKGSFSTLEIQRTEQGDSAMYLCASQTGGDYGYTFGSGTRLTVV.

This clonotype has ten or more counts. The chain joins TRBV11-2 to TRBJ1-4; D remains ambiguous. Trimming pared 4 bases from V and 5 bases from J, leaving 14 bases between. The CDR3 extends over 15 amino acids. The germline gives CDR1 SGHAT, CDR2 FQNNGV. CDR3: CASSSLRLRNEKLFF. In DNA, the CDR3 is TGTGCCAGCAGCTCCCTCCGGCTTCGGAATGAAAAACTGTTTTTT.

There are many counts of this clonotype. This chain joins TRBV5-1 and TRBJ2-7; 13 bases match TRBD2. The CDR3 is made up of 15 amino acids. The trim removed 3 bases at V and 4 bases at J, leaving 4 bases unmatched. CDR1 and CDR2 (germline): SGHRS, YFSETQ. The CDR3 here is CASSWGLAGTYEQYF. As DNA, the CDR3 is TGCGCCAGCAGCTGGGGACTAGCGGGGACTTACGAGCAGTACTTC.

A few counts support this clonotype. This chain joins TRBV7-2 and TRBJ2-5; D is uncertain. The CDR3 totals 13 residues. Looked up from germline, CDR1 is SGHTA and CDR2 is FQGNSA. Trimming took 2 bases from V and 4 from J, leaving 8 bases between them. The CDR3 is CASSLIRTETQYF. Here the CDR3 DNA reads TGTGCCAGCAGCTTAATTCGGACAGAGACCCAGTACTTC.

The chain joins TRBV7-9 to TRBJ1-4, with 10 positions matching TRBD1. V lost 5 bases to trimming and J lost 10 bases; unmatched junction nucleotides: 10. The V gene's germline CDR1 is SEHNR and CDR2 FQNEAQ (reference sequence). This CDR3 has 15 residues. CDR3: CASSSDGTGDGKLFF. Here the CDR3 DNA reads TGTGCCAGCAGCAGTGACGGGACAGGGGACGGAAAACTGTTTTTT.

This clonotype was detected only a few times. The gene calls are TRBV20-1 and TRBJ1-1; weak D call: TRBD1 (6 bases). Germline V gene lookup returns CDR1 DFQATT and CDR2 SNEGSKA (reference sequence). The V end was cut by 6 bases, the J end by 6 bases, with 11 bases between. There are 11 residues in the CDR3. DNA of the CDR3: TGCAGTGCAACGACAGGTCCTGAAGCTTTCTTT. This encodes CSATTGPEAFF.

A few counts support this clonotype. The chain employs TRBV5-6 and TRBJ1-1; 7 positions match TRBD1. Trimming removed 4 bases from V and 3 bases from J; junction bases left unmatched: 6. CDR1 is SGHDT, CDR2 YYEEEE, per germline. CDR3 length: 14 residues. CDR3 region: CASSRTGLDTEAFF. CDR3 DNA: TGTGCCAGCAGCAGGACAGGACTAGACACTGAAGCTTTCTTT.

The sample holds a few counts of this clonotype. The chain links TRBV11-3 to TRBJ2-3; no clear D. The V gene's germline CDR1 is SGHNT and CDR2 YENEEA. V lost 0 bases, J lost 2 bases, and 6 bases lay in between. The CDR3 sequence is 14 residues long. CDR3 amino acids: CASSLDAATDTQYF. CDR3 nucleotides: TGTGCCAGCAGCTTAGATGCGGCCACAGATACGCAGTATTTT.

The J gene is TRBJ2-6, the V gene TRBV9; no clear D. Germline V gives CDR1 SGDLS, CDR2 YYNGEE. The V end was cut by 2 bases, the J end by 4 bases, with 4 bases between. CDR3 length: 13 amino acids. In DNA form, the CDR3 reads TGTGCCAGCAGCGTGGGCGGGGCCAACGTCCTGACTTTC. It translates to CASSVGGANVLTF.

This clonotype was observed a few times. V gene TRBV3-1 combines with J gene TRBJ2-1; D might be TRBD2 (6 bases). V gave up 1 base and J gave up 7 bases, with 20 bases separating them. This CDR3 is built from 17 residues. Germline V lookup: CDR1 LGHDT, CDR2 YNNKEL (reference sequence). For the CDR3, the DNA is TGTGCCAGCAGCCAAGTTTCGTCGCGGGGTAATTGGAATGAGCAGTTCTTC. As protein: CASSQVSSRGNWNEQFF.

V gene TRBV6-2 or TRBV6-3 combines with J gene TRBJ2-2; 7 nucleotides line up with TRBD1. The CDR3 spans 15 residues. Germline CDR1 and CDR2: MNHEY and SVGEGT. J gave up 6 bases and V 3 bases, and 7 bases lay outside the gene matches. The CDR3 is CASSYSDRESGELFF. As DNA, the CDR3 is TGTGCCAGCAGTTATTCCGACAGGGAGTCCGGGGAGCTGTTTTTT.

This clonotype showed up many times. The rearrangement joins TRBV29-1 to TRBJ2-7; D is possibly TRBD2 (5 bases). The CDR3 runs 11 residues. Germline CDR1 is SQVTM and CDR2 is ANQGSEA. With 7 bases removed from V and 2 bases from J, the gap between germline ends came to 9 bases. The CDR3: CSAMTTYEQYF. CDR3 DNA: TGCAGCGCCATGACTACCTACGAGCAGTACTTC.

The genes are TRBV7-6 and TRBJ2-7; no clear D gene. The CDR3 is 15 residues long. CDR1 and CDR2 (germline): SGHVS, FNYEAQ. Trimming pared 5 bases from V and 7 bases from J, leaving 21 bases between. The CDR3 region has the DNA TGTGCCAGCAGCCCCCGGCCGGGTCTCTCCACAGAGCAGTACTTC. Translation gives CASSPRPGLSTEQYF. Filled out from reference TRBV7-6 and TRBJ2-7, the complete variable domain reads GAGVSQSPRYKVTKRGQDVALRCDPISGHVSLYWYRQALGQGPEFLTYFNYEAQQDKSGLPNDRFSAERPEGSISTLTIQRTEQRDSAMYRCASSPRPGLSTEQYFGPGTRLTVT.

In this sample, this clonotype turned up many times. V usage is TRBV5-4 and J usage is TRBJ2-1, with 9 bases aligning to TRBD2. The CDR3 is 19 residues long. CDR1 and CDR2 (germline): SGHNT, YYREEE (reference sequence). Losses at the gene ends were 4 bases for V and 6 bases for J; bases not matched to a gene: 20. CDR3 protein: CASSPTIIAGEIPTNEQFF. CDR3 DNA: TGTGCCAGCAGCCCTACCATAATAGCGGGGGAAATCCCGACCAATGAGCAGTTCTTC. Filled out from reference TRBV5-4 and TRBJ2-1, the complete variable domain reads ETGVTQSPTHLIKTRGQQVTLRCSSQSGHNTVSWYQQALGQGPQFIFQYYREEENGRGNFPPRFSGLQFPNYSSELNVNALELDDSALYLCASSPTIIAGEIPTNEQFFGPGTRLTVL.

This clonotype was observed a handful of times. The CDR3 DNA reads as TGTGCCAGCAGCTTAGCGCGGACCTCGGGCACCGGGGAGCTGTTTTTT. This translates into CASSLARTSGTGELFF. The chain uses TRBV7-9 and TRBJ2-2; D remains ambiguous. The germline CDR1 and CDR2 sequences are SEHNR and FQNEAQ (reference sequence). The CDR3 contains 16 residues. V was cut by 0 bases and J by 4 bases, with 12 bases left in between.

This clonotype was seen repeatedly, ten times or more. This chain connects TRBV11-2 to TRBJ2-5; the match to TRBD1 covers 7 bases. V lost 5 bases, J lost 5 bases, and 17 bases stayed unmatched. Germline assignment: CDR1 SGHAT and CDR2 FQNNGV. CDR3 length: 17 amino acids. CDR3 in DNA: TGTGCCAGCAGCCTCCAGGACAGGCTCGACGGCGGGGAGACCCAGTACTTC. Its translation is CASSLQDRLDGGETQYF.

This clonotype was detected many times. The V call is TRBV27, the J call TRBJ2-7, with TRBD1 identical over 8 bases. The CDR3 extends over 14 amino acids. Trimming cost V 2 bases and J 2 bases; bases outside gene matches: 2. Germline loops: CDR1 MNHEY, CDR2 SMNVEV (reference sequence). The CDR3 DNA follows: TGTGCCAGCAGTTTACTACAGGGGGCCTACGAGCAGTACTTC. Amino acid sequence: CASSLLQGAYEQYF.

The chain recombines TRBV29-1 with TRBJ2-3, with TRBD1 matching over 9 bases. This CDR3 contains 13 residues. Germline trimming cut 4 bases from V and 5 bases from J; bases unmatched to any gene: 4. Germline values: CDR1 SQVTM, CDR2 ANQGSEA. The CDR3: CSVAGTGLDTQYF. The CDR3 nucleotides read TGCAGCGTTGCCGGGACAGGGTTAGATACGCAGTATTTT.

This clonotype was counted only a few times. This sequence joins TRBV11-2 and TRBJ1-1; no clear D gene. Germline loops: CDR1 SGHAT, CDR2 FQNNGV. V gave up 3 bases and J gave up 2 bases, with 7 bases separating them. The CDR3 length is 13 residues. The CDR3 is CASSLRGNTEAFF. The CDR3 DNA is TGTGCCAGCAGCTTGCGGGGAAACACTGAAGCTTTCTTT.

This clonotype was observed at least ten times. V and J are TRBV2 and TRBJ2-1; 10 bases match TRBD2. CDR1 and CDR2 (germline): SNHLY, FYNNEI. The V segment lost 3 bases and the J segment 2 bases; nucleotides outside the gene matches: 4. This CDR3 is built from 16 residues. CDR3 coding DNA: TGTGCCAGCAGTGAGGAGCGGGGGGGGACCTACAATGAGCAGTTCTTC. Residues: CASSEERGGTYNEQFF.

The chain uses TRBV29-1 and TRBJ2-7; 7 bases are a match to TRBD1. Germline CDR1 SQVTM, CDR2 ANQGSEA. J gave up 1 base and V 5 bases, and 8 bases lay outside the gene matches. There are 14 residues in the CDR3. The CDR3 reads CSVTDRARSYEQYF. CDR3 in DNA: TGCAGCGTTACCGACAGGGCACGGTCCTACGAGCAGTACTTC.

In this sample, this clonotype turned up a few times. The genes are TRBV28 and TRBJ1-3; a possible D gene is TRBD1 (6 bases). V dropped 5 bases and J dropped 0 bases, with 14 bases sitting between them. CDR3 length equals 16 residues. The germline V gene has CDR1 MDHEN and CDR2 SYDVKM. As DNA, the CDR3 is TGTGCCAGCAGTCTGGAGGGGGACCCCTCTGGAAACACCATATATTTT. Translating gives CASSLEGDPSGNTIYF.

The CDR3, as DNA: TGCAGTGCTAGGGGACTAGATGAGACCCAGTACTTC. Its translation: CSARGLDETQYF. This chain connects TRBV20-1 to TRBJ2-5, with TRBD2 matching over 8 bases. Germline V gene data show CDR1 as DFQATT and CDR2 as SNEGSKA (reference sequence). Trimming at V came to 3 bases and at J to 5 bases, leaving 2 bases not matched to a gene. This CDR3 has 12 amino acids.

As regards this clonotype: Likely a read error: the CDR3 ends without its conserved phenylalanine or tryptophan. The chain recombines TRBV29-1 with TRBJ2-2, with TRBD1 as a possible D gene (6 bases). The V end lost 4 bases, the J end lost 0 bases, and 9 bases lay between the germline ends. The CDR3 has 14 amino acids. Looked up from germline, CDR1 is SQVTM and CDR2 is ANQGSEA. The CDR3 protein is CSVAGGPNTGELFL. The CDR3 region has the DNA TGCAGCGTTGCTGGGGGCCCGAACACCGGGGAGCTGTTTCTT.

The sample holds many counts of this clonotype. The gene calls are TRBV2 and TRBJ2-2; perhaps TRBD2 as D (7 bases). The CDR3 contains 15 residues. Per germline, CDR1 SNHLY and CDR2 FYNNEI. Trimming pared 5 bases from V and 4 bases from J, leaving 14 bases between. CDR3 DNA: TGTGCCAGCAGTCGCAGTGGGGGGGCCACCGGGGAGCTGTTTTTT. It codes for CASSRSGGATGELFF.

This clonotype turned up a few times. V and J are TRBV27 and TRBJ2-1, with TRBD2 matching over 7 bases. V was pared by 4 bases and J by 0 bases, with 6 bases of the junction left unmatched. Germline-derived CDR1 and CDR2 are MNHEY and SMNVEV (reference sequence). The CDR3 extends over 16 amino acids. Here the CDR3 DNA reads TGTGCCAGCAGTTCACGGGGAGGGAGCTCCTACAATGAGCAGTTCTTC. It yields the protein CASSSRGGSSYNEQFF.